This T cell receptor beta chain comes out of a study of control samples from healthy donors and cancer patients. Profiling relied on immunoSEQ multiplex PCR, and the TCRdb table lists in-frame clones only, not all of them. The sample yields roughly 88,000 clones, more than 80% seen once. Trimming removed 3 bases from V and 0 bases from J; junction bases left unmatched: 5. The CDR3 sequence is 17 residues long. Germline V gene sequence: CDR1 ENHRY, CDR2 SYGVKD. The chain uses TRBV10-3 and TRBJ2-2; 9 bases are shared with TRBD1. The sample consisted of blood. The receptor was isolated from a man between 18 and 35 years old in good health. CDR3 protein: CAISEQGATANTGELFF. The CDR3 DNA follows: TGTGCCATCAGTGAACAGGGGGCGACCGCGAACACCGGGGAGCTGTTTTTT.